This T cell receptor (beta chain) was sequenced for a study of blood T cell repertoires in COVID-19. The method was immunoSEQ multiplex PCR; TCRdb's version includes in-frame clones alone and lacks a portion of them. This table has approximately 160,000 clones, 70% to 90% appearing once. Trimming took 2 bases from V and 6 from J, leaving 13 bases between them. Germline assignment: CDR1 MNHEY and CDR2 SMNVEV (reference sequence). The CDR3 spans 14 residues. This clonotype was sampled from a human donor in a cohort sampled during active COVID-19. The specimen was peripheral blood. This chain joins TRBV27 and TRBJ1-2; D might be TRBD1 (5 bases). The CDR3 loop is CASSLPGQSDGYTF. The CDR3 nucleotides are TGTGCCAGCAGTTTACCTGGACAATCCGATGGCTACACCTTC.